This TCR beta chain was retrieved from a study of PD-1 blockade in classical Hodgkin lymphoma. All the patients suffered relapse after autologous stem cell transplantation, and brentuximab vedotin exposure differed. Some clones are missing from TCRdb's copy, which holds only in-frame ones; the method was immunoSEQ multiplex PCR. The sample records under 100,000 clones, approximately 91% being singletons. In germline, CDR1 is SGDLS, CDR2 YYNGEE. Trimming stripped 0 bases from V and 6 bases from J, with 7 bases between. This CDR3 has 12 residues. The sequencing here drew on peripheral blood mononuclear cells (PBMCs), taken before the second cycle of nivolumab. This TCR came from a human donor with classical Hodgkin lymphoma. This chain uses TRBV9 with TRBJ2-7; no definite D call. The chain's CDR3 is CASSVGTTEQYF. The DNA for the CDR3 is TGTGCCAGCAGCGTAGGGACCACCGAGCAGTACTTC.